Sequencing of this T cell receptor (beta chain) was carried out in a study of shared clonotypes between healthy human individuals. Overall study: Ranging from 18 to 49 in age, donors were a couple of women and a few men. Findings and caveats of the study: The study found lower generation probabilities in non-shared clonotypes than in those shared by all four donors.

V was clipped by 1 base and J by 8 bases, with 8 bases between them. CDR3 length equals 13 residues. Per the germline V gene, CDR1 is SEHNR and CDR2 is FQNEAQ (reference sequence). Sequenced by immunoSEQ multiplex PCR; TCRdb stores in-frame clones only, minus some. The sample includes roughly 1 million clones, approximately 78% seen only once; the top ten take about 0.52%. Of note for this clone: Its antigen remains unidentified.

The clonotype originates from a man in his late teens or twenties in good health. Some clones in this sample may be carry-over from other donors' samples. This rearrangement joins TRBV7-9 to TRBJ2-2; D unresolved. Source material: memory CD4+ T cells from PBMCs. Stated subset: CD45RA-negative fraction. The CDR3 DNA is TGTGCCAGCAGCTTAGTGCCCGGGGGGGAGCTGTTTTTT. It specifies CASSLVPGGELFF. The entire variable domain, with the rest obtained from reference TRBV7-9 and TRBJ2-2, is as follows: DTGVSQNPRHKITKRGQNVTFRCDPISEHNRLYWYRQTLGQGPEFLTYFQNEAQLEKSRLLSDRFSAERPKGSFSTLEIQRTEQGDSAMYLCASSLVPGGELFFGEGSRLTVL.